This T cell receptor (beta chain) was profiled in a study of blood T cell repertoires in COVID-19. Study-wide context: Samples came from the United States, Italy and Spain, spanning acute and convalescent COVID-19. In each case, the material was cDNA or gDNA derived from T cells, B-cell-depleted T cells, or PBMCs.

Original handling: It was from reference gene primer amplification that nucleated cell counts were estimated. The protocol was immunoSEQ multiplex PCR, while the TCRdb copy is restricted to in-frame clones and leaves out a portion. Clone size and the V and J calls come from that table; the DNA yielded D and trimming. The sample holds 90,000 to 110,000 clones; about three quarters are singletons and the top ten take almost 4.5%. This CDR3 has 15 residues. CDR1 is MNHEY, CDR2 SVGAGI, per germline. The ends were cut back, 2 bases at V and 2 bases at J, with 13 bases in the middle. The material sequenced was peripheral blood. The chain links TRBV6-5 to TRBJ2-7, with TRBD1 as a possible D gene (6 bases). The receptor's source is a human donor in a cohort sampled during active or convalescent COVID-19. The CDR3 here is CASSYRVRGTYEQYF. As DNA, the CDR3 is TGTGCCAGCAGTTACAGGGTCAGGGGTACCTACGAGCAGTACTTC.